These 16 T cell receptor beta chains came from one sample sequenced in a study of OX40 agonist ivuxolimab in advanced cancers. Generated by immunoSEQ multiplex PCR, the TCRdb table keeps only in-frame clones and is missing some. The sample includes 50,000 to 55,000 clones, 81% of them seen just once. The input for sequencing was CD4+ or CD8+ T cells sorted from blood, taken in a trial of the OX40 agonist ivuxolimab. The receptors were sampled from an adult with an advanced solid tumor such as melanoma, head and neck, liver or kidney cancer.

This sequence joins TRBV9 and TRBJ1-4; D might be TRBD1 (5 bases). Germline CDR1 SGDLS, CDR2 YYNGEE. V was shortened by 4 bases and J by 3 bases, with 10 bases between the two germline ends. There are 14 residues in the CDR3. CDR3 amino acids: CASSLGDANEKLFF. CDR3 DNA sequence: TGTGCCAGCAGCCTAGGGGATGCTAATGAAAAACTGTTTTTT. The complete variable domain, with remaining parts taken from reference TRBV9 and TRBJ1-4, reads DSGVTQTPKHLITATGQRVTLRCSPRSGDLSVYWYQQSLDQGLQFLIQYYNGEERAKGNILERFSAQQFPDLHSELNLSSLELGDSALYFCASSLGDANEKLFFGSGTQLSVL.

This chain uses TRBV6-5 with TRBJ2-2; D unclear. The CDR3 is 12 amino acids. Per the germline V gene, CDR1 is MNHEY and CDR2 is SVGAGI. Trimming shortened V by 10 bases and J by 4 bases, and 10 bases separated the two germline ends. CDR3 coding DNA: TGTGCCACCACCCGAGGCACCGGGGAGCTGTTTTTT. Translating it yields CATTRGTGELFF.

The chain carries TRBV10-2 and TRBJ2-7; D uncertain. V was clipped by 4 bases and J by 0 bases, with 7 bases between them. This CDR3 has 13 amino acids. Germline V gene data show CDR1 as WSHSY and CDR2 as SAAADI. The CDR3 is CASSAGNSYEQYF. Here the CDR3 DNA reads TGCGCCAGCAGTGCAGGTAACTCCTACGAGCAGTACTTC.

The chain carries TRBV19 and TRBJ2-1; 10 positions agree with TRBD2. The CDR3 is 18 amino acids. The V segment lost 6 bases and the J segment 7 bases; nucleotides outside the gene matches: 18. The V gene's germline CDR1 is LNHDA and CDR2 SQIVND (reference sequence). The CDR3 DNA reads as TGTGCCAGTAGCCTTCACTCTGGTAGGACTAGCGGACGGAATGAGCAGTTCTTC. Translating gives CASSLHSGRTSGRNEQFF. Filled out from reference TRBV19 and TRBJ2-1, the complete variable domain reads DGGITQSPKYLFRKEGQNVTLSCEQNLNHDAMYWYRQDPGQGLRLIYYSQIVNDFQKGDIAEGYSVSREKKESFPLTVTSAQKNPTAFYLCASSLHSGRTSGRNEQFFGPGTRLTVL.

The CDR3 is CASSRTGGQYF. DNA of the CDR3: TGTGCCAGCAGCCGGACAGGGGGGCAGTACTTC. The rearrangement uses TRBV6-5 and TRBJ2-7; 10 bases fit TRBD1. The CDR3 runs 11 residues. In germline, CDR1 is MNHEY, CDR2 SVGAGI. Trimming removed 6 bases from V and 9 bases from J; junction bases left unmatched: 2.

This chain links TRBV28 with TRBJ1-5; D is uncertain. Trimming pared 1 base from V and 0 bases from J, leaving 1 base between. Germline loops: CDR1 MDHEN, CDR2 SYDVKM. The CDR3 extends over 13 amino acids. CDR3 bases: TGTGCCAGCAGTTTATATAGCAATCAGCCCCAGCATTTT. As protein: CASSLYSNQPQHF. The whole variable domain, remainder taken from reference TRBV28 and TRBJ1-5, is DVKVTQSSRYLVKRTGEKVFLECVQDMDHENMFWYRQDPGLGLRLIYFSYDVKMKEKGDIPEGYSVSREKKERFSLILESASTNQTSMYLCASSLYSNQPQHFGDGTRLSIL.

The chain has TRBV7-8 and TRBJ2-3, with 9 bases matching TRBD1. Unmatched junction bases numbered 5, after V lost 2 bases and J lost 5 bases. This CDR3 region has 15 residues. Per the germline V gene, CDR1 is SGHVS and CDR2 is FQNEAQ. CDR3 region: CASSLNPTGGDTQYF. Written as DNA, the CDR3 is TGTGCCAGCAGCTTAAATCCGACAGGGGGAGATACGCAGTATTTT.

This clone was recorded only once. The V gene is TRBV29-1, the J gene TRBJ2-3; perhaps TRBD2 as D (7 bases). Germline CDR1 reads SQVTM; CDR2 reads ANQGSEA. The CDR3 spans 13 residues. Trimming left V 7 bases short and J 1 base short, with 12 bases between. The CDR3 loop reads CSAPGGGTDTQYF. As DNA, the CDR3 is TGCAGCGCCCCGGGGGGCGGCACAGATACGCAGTATTTT.

This clone is a singleton in its sample. The chain links TRBV10-1 to TRBJ1-2, with 8 bases lining up with TRBD1. J gave up 8 bases and V 1 base, and 6 bases lay outside the gene matches. The germline CDR1 and CDR2 sequences are WNHNN and SYGVQD (reference sequence). The CDR3 length is 14 residues. The CDR3 is CASSEFGQGGGYTF. The CDR3 bases are TGCGCCAGCAGTGAGTTCGGACAGGGCGGCGGCTACACCTTC.

This clone appeared a few times. The gene calls are TRBV6-6 and TRBJ1-6; 9 bases line up with TRBD1. Germline-derived CDR1 and CDR2 are MNHNY and SVGAGI (reference sequence). Germline trimming cut 6 bases from V and 8 bases from J; bases unmatched to any gene: 8. The CDR3 runs 15 residues. The CDR3 DNA follows: TGTGCCAGCAGACTTACAGGGGGCTGGGATTCACCCCTCCACTTT. This codes for CASRLTGGWDSPLHF.

The chain couples TRBV4-1 to TRBJ2-5; D assignment may be TRBD1 or TRBD2 (6 bases each). The CDR3 is 17 amino acids. CDR1 and CDR2 (germline): MGHRA, YSYEKL. V lost 4 bases, J lost 1 base, and 19 bases lay in between. The CDR3, as DNA: TGCGCCAGCAGCCCAGACCCCCCGGGGGCCACCCAAGAGACCCAGTACTTC. It codes for CASSPDPPGATQETQYF.

CDR3: CASSLRGGVNTEAFF. The CDR3 DNA is TGTGCCAGCAGCCTCAGGGGCGGGGTGAACACTGAAGCTTTCTTT. The rearrangement joins TRBV5-4 to TRBJ1-1; a possible D gene is TRBD1 (6 bases). V shed 4 bases and J shed 0 bases, with 13 bases lying between them. CDR1 and CDR2 from the germline V gene are SGHNT and YYREEE (reference sequence). CDR3 length: 15 residues.

This clone showed up just once. The V and J genes are TRBV7-9 and TRBJ2-3; 11 nucleotides agree with TRBD2. Germline-derived CDR1 and CDR2 are SEHNR and FQNEAQ (reference sequence). Trimming cost V 5 bases and J 0 bases; bases outside gene matches: 4. The CDR3 is made up of 16 amino acids. The CDR3 reads CASSILAGASTDTQYF. Written as DNA, the CDR3 is TGTGCCAGCAGCATACTAGCGGGGGCTAGCACAGATACGCAGTATTTT.

Judged by abundance, this clone is medium-sized. The gene calls are TRBV19 and TRBJ2-5, with D perhaps assigned TRBD1 or TRBD2 (7 bases each). CDR3 length: 15 residues. Germline loops: CDR1 LNHDA, CDR2 SQIVND (reference sequence). V lost 0 bases to trimming and J lost 10 bases, with 18 bases between them. The CDR3 region is CASSIDRGAPGGQYF. Written as DNA, the CDR3 is TGTGCCAGTAGTATAGATCGGGGGGCCCCAGGGGGCCAGTACTTC.

This clone is medium-sized in the sample. The chain combines TRBV4-1 with TRBJ2-7, with a possible D match to TRBD1 (5 bases). Trimming shortened V by 2 bases and J by 5 bases, and 13 bases separated the two germline ends. Germline CDR1 and CDR2: MGHRA and YSYEKL. The CDR3 sequence is 14 residues long. DNA for the CDR3: TGCGCCAGCAGCCAAATTGGGCGCAGGGACGAGCAGTACTTC. Its protein product is CASSQIGRRDEQYF.

The chain couples TRBV6-5 to TRBJ1-2; no reliable D call. V was shortened by 6 bases and J by 7 bases, with 12 bases between the two germline ends. The CDR3 runs 12 residues. CDR1 MNHEY and CDR2 SVGAGI come from the germline V gene. The CDR3 DNA is TGTGCCAGCAGCTCCCGGGAGGGTGGCTACACCTTC. Amino acid sequence: CASSSREGGYTF.